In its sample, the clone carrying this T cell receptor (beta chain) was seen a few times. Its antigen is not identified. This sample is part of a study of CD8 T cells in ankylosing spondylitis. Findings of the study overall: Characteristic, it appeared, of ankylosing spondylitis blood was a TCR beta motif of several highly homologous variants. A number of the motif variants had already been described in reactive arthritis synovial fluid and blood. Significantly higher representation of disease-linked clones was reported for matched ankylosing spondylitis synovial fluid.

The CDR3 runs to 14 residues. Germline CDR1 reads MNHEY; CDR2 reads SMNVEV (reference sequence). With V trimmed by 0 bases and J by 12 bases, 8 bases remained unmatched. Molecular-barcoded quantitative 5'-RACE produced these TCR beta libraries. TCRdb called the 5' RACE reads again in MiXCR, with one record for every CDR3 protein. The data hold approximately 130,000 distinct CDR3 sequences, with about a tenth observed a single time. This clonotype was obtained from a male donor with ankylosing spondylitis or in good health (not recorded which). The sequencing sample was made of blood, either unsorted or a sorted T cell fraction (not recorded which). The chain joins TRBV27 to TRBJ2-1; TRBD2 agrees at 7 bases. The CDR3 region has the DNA TGTGCCAGCAGTTTATCGGGACTACCTTCTGGGCAGTTCTTC. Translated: CASSLSGLPSGQFF.